Following are 21 T cell receptor beta chains from one sample sequenced in a study of graft-versus-host responses after intestinal transplantation (dated by TCRdb to about 2021). Libraries were made using the immunoSEQ multiplex PCR assay. Held by TCRdb, this immuneACCESS table contains in-frame sequences only and omits some clones. Under half of the omission traces to an unresolved V gene where checked; the cause of the rest is unknown. This sample lists 30,000 to 45,000 clones; over 85% were detected once. The ten largest clones capture about 20% of the sample. Interpreted using the paper, the time point label stands for: cells obtained before transplantation from donor or recipient. Antigen specificity for these receptors is unknown. The material was unstimulated CD8+ T cells sorted from spleen or lymph node cells, obtained before transplant. These receptors all come from a human donor who was the organ donor for an intestinal transplant.

The genes are TRBV9 and TRBJ2-1; 8 bases agree with TRBD2. CDR3 length: 15 amino acids. V was pared by 0 bases and J by 8 bases, with 7 bases of the junction left unmatched. Germline assignment: CDR1 SGDLS and CDR2 YYNGEE. The CDR3 DNA sequence: TGTGCCAGCAGCGTAGGTCGGGAGGGGCGTTATGAGCAGTTCTTC. Encoded protein: CASSVGREGRYEQFF.

The rearrangement links TRBV29-1 to TRBJ2-3; TRBD2 matches at 8 bases. With 1 base clipped from V and 2 bases from J, the junction kept 11 bases outside the gene matches. This CDR3 has 17 amino acids. Germline V lookup: CDR1 SQVTM, CDR2 ANQGSEA. CDR3 DNA sequence: TGCAGCGTTGAAGGTACGTCCGGGAGGGAATCCACAGATACGCAGTATTTT. Protein sequence: CSVEGTSGRESTDTQYF.

The V and J genes are TRBV19 and TRBJ2-6; D gene uncertain. CDR3 size: 17 residues. Germline loops: CDR1 LNHDA, CDR2 SQIVND (reference sequence). The V end lost 1 base, the J end lost 0 bases, and 10 bases lay between the germline ends. The CDR3 region is CASSIVGSLSGANVLTF. The DNA of the CDR3 is TGTGCCAGTAGTATAGTGGGGTCTCTCTCTGGGGCCAACGTCCTGACTTTC.

This clone is a singleton in its sample. The rearrangement joins TRBV28 to TRBJ2-1; 10 positions match TRBD2. Trimming cost V 4 bases and J 7 bases; bases outside gene matches: 13. The germline CDR1 and CDR2 sequences are MDHEN and SYDVKM. The length of the CDR3 is 17 residues. CDR3 loop: CASSSKAAGGEENEQFF. The DNA for the CDR3 is TGTGCCAGCAGTTCTAAAGCAGCGGGAGGGGAGGAAAATGAGCAGTTCTTC.

The gene calls are TRBV6-5 and TRBJ2-5; D not resolved. The length of the CDR3 is 15 residues. Trimming shortened V by 0 bases and J by 1 base, and 9 bases separated the two germline ends. CDR1 is MNHEY and CDR2 is SVGAGI in the germline V gene. The CDR3 protein is CASSYSLRSQETQYF. The CDR3 region has the DNA TGTGCCAGCAGTTACTCGTTAAGATCCCAAGAGACCCAGTACTTC.

V is TRBV18 and J is TRBJ2-5; TRBD2 is a possible D gene (5 bases). The J call may be mistaken, given a closer DNA end match to TRBJ2-7. The CDR3 extends over 13 amino acids. Germline loops: CDR1 KGHSH, CDR2 LQKENI. The CDR3 DNA reads as TGTGCCAGCTCCCCGCCCGAGGGCCGCGAGCAGTACTTC. As protein: CASSPPEGREQYF.

The gene calls are TRBV28 and TRBJ2-3; 13 bases are a match to TRBD2. The germline V gene encodes CDR1 MDHEN and CDR2 SYDVKM. J gave up 3 bases and V 7 bases, and 19 bases lay outside the gene matches. The CDR3 is 20 amino acids. The CDR3 sequence is CASTLIVPTSGRWSTDTQYF. CDR3 in DNA: TGTGCCAGCACCCTAATTGTCCCGACTAGCGGGAGGTGGTCGACAGATACGCAGTATTTT.

This chain uses TRBV4-1 with TRBJ2-3; 8 positions match TRBD2. V shed 0 bases and J 2 bases; nucleotides not matched to a gene: 4. The germline CDR1 and CDR2 sequences are MGHRA and YSYEKL. There are 16 residues in the CDR3. CDR3 region: CASSQDPGRATDTQYF. CDR3 nucleotides: TGCGCCAGCAGCCAAGATCCCGGGAGGGCCACAGATACGCAGTATTTT.

The chain recombines TRBV27 with TRBJ2-5, with D possibly matching TRBD1 (6 bases). The end of the DNA fits TRBJ2-7 better, so the J call may be wrong. The germline CDR1 and CDR2 sequences are MNHEY and SMNVEV (reference sequence). The CDR3 runs to 14 residues. As DNA, the CDR3 is TGTGCCAGCAGAGAATTCCGGGACAAAGACGAGCAGTACTTC. This sequence encodes CASREFRDKDEQYF.

The gene calls are TRBV7-6 and TRBJ2-2; D possibly corresponds to TRBD2 (5 bases). The CDR3 has 16 amino acids. The V and J ends lost 1 base and 0 bases respectively, with 9 bases between them. Germline V CDR1 and CDR2: SGHVS, FNYEAQ. The CDR3 DNA reads as TGTGCCAGCAGCTTAGAAGGGAGACCGAACACCGGGGAGCTGTTTTTT. It translates to CASSLEGRPNTGELFF.

V and J are TRBV5-8 and TRBJ2-3; 11 nucleotides agree with TRBD2. This CDR3 has 16 amino acids. V dropped 4 bases and J dropped 2; count of bases not matched to a gene: 6. CDR1 and CDR2 (germline): SGHTS, YDEGEE. CDR3 sequence: CASSHGLAGYTDTQYF. CDR3 in DNA: TGTGCCAGCAGCCATGGACTAGCGGGCTACACAGATACGCAGTATTTT.

The CDR3 bases are TGTGCCAGCAGTTTAGCACTAGCGGGAGTTAATGAGCAGTTCTTC. Translation gives CASSLALAGVNEQFF. J is TRBJ2-1 and V is TRBV28; 11 bases match TRBD2. This CDR3 is 15 amino acids long. The V gene's germline CDR1 is MDHEN and CDR2 SYDVKM. V gave up 2 bases and J gave up 7 bases; unmatched junction bases: 4.

In DNA form, the CDR3 reads TGTGCCAGCAGTACCTGGTTCCCGACTAGCGGGAGCCAATTTACCTACGAGCAGTACTTC. Protein product: CASSTWFPTSGSQFTYEQYF. The V and J genes are TRBV28 and TRBJ2-7, with 12 bases matching TRBD2. The V and J ends lost 5 bases and 2 bases, in that order; junction bases with no gene match: 19. The germline gives CDR1 MDHEN, CDR2 SYDVKM. This CDR3 contains 20 residues.

The rearrangement uses TRBV7-9 and TRBJ2-5; 11 nucleotides agree with TRBD2. The trim removed 3 bases at V and 5 bases at J, leaving 8 bases unmatched. This CDR3 comprises 16 residues. Per germline, CDR1 SEHNR and CDR2 FQNEAQ (reference sequence). CDR3 in DNA: TGTGCCAGCAGCTTTCTAGCGGGAGGTGCGCACGAGACCCAGTACTTC. It is translated as CASSFLAGGAHETQYF.

The chain couples TRBV10-3 to TRBJ2-7; D call uncertain. This CDR3 has 12 amino acids. Trimming shortened V by 0 bases and J by 5 bases, and 5 bases separated the two germline ends. Germline values: CDR1 ENHRY, CDR2 SYGVKD. CDR3 nucleotides: TGTGCCATCAGTGAGTCGGACCACGAGCAGTACTTC. Translating it yields CAISESDHEQYF.

This clone was observed once. The chain links TRBV10-1 to TRBJ2-7; the D gene is possibly TRBD1 (8 bases). There are 15 residues in the CDR3. Germline CDR1 and CDR2: WNHNN and SYGVQD (reference sequence). V was clipped by 5 bases and J by 4 bases, with 18 bases between them. CDR3 in amino acids: CASSSTGGLRYEQYF. The CDR3 bases are TGCGCCAGCAGTTCCACAGGGGGACTACGGTACGAGCAGTACTTC.

This clone was seen just once. This chain links TRBV4-3 with TRBJ2-2; maybe TRBD2 (6 bases). The CDR3 is made up of 14 amino acids. Germline-derived CDR1 and CDR2 are LGHNA and YSLEER. Trimming left V 1 base short and J 8 bases short, with 11 bases between. The CDR3 loop reads CASSQVGGVGELFF. In DNA, the CDR3 is TGCGCCAGCAGCCAAGTAGGCGGGGTAGGGGAGCTGTTTTTT.

This sequence joins TRBV2 and TRBJ1-1; 8 bases align to TRBD1. This CDR3 has 12 residues. The ends lost 8 bases at V and 5 bases at J; junction bases unmatched: 4. CDR1 is SNHLY and CDR2 is FYNNEI in the germline V gene. In DNA, the CDR3 is TGTGCCAGCCGACAGGGGCGGACTGAAGCTTTCTTT. It codes for CASRQGRTEAFF.

The CDR3 sequence: CASSVGRGDEQFF. CDR3 DNA: TGTGCCAGCAGTGTGGGCAGGGGGGATGAGCAGTTCTTC. The chain is built from TRBV6-1 and TRBJ2-1; tentative D call: TRBD1 (7 bases). CDR1 is MNHNS and CDR2 is SASEGT in the germline V gene. The CDR3 has 13 residues. V lost 4 bases and J lost 8, with 12 bases in between.

The chain couples TRBV6-1 to TRBJ2-5; TRBD1 matches at 8 bases. With 4 bases clipped from V and 2 bases from J, the junction kept 12 bases outside the gene matches. The germline gives CDR1 MNHNS, CDR2 SASEGT. CDR3 size: 17 residues. This chain's CDR3 is CASSVRTGKGRQETQYF. CDR3 DNA: TGTGCCAGCAGTGTCCGGACAGGGAAGGGTAGGCAAGAGACCCAGTACTTC.

V is TRBV7-2 and J is TRBJ1-3, with TRBD1 matching 8 bases. Germline CDR1 reads SGHTA; CDR2 reads FQGNSA. This CDR3 is built from 15 residues. Trimming took 3 bases from V and 3 from J; bases not matched to a gene: 4. CDR3 sequence: CASSFSGGGGNTIYF. The CDR3 nucleotides read TGTGCCAGCAGCTTTTCAGGGGGCGGTGGAAACACCATATATTTT.